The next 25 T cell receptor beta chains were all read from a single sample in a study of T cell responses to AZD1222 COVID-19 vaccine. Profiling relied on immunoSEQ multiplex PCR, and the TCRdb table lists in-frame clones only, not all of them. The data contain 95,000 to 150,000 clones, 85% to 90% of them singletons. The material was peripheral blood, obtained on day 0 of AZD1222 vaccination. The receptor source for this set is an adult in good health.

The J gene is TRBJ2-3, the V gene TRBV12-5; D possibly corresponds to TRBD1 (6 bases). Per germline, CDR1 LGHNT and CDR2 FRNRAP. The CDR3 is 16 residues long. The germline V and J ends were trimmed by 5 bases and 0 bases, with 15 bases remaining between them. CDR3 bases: TGTGCTAGTGGTAGGGGACAAATTTCTAGCACAGATACGCAGTATTTT. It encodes CASGRGQISSTDTQYF.

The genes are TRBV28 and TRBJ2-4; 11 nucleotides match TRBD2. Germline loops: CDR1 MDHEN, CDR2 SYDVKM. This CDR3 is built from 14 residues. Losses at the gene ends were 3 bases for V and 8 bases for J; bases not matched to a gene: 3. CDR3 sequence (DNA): TGTGCCAGCAGTTTTAGCGGGGGGGCATACATTCAGTACTTC. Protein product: CASSFSGGAYIQYF.

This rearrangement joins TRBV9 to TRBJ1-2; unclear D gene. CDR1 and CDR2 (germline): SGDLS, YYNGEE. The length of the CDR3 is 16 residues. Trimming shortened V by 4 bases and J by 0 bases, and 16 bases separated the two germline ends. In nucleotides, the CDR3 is TGTGCCAGCAGCCTGGCCCGGACTGAAGCTAACTATGGCTACACCTTC. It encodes CASSLARTEANYGYTF.

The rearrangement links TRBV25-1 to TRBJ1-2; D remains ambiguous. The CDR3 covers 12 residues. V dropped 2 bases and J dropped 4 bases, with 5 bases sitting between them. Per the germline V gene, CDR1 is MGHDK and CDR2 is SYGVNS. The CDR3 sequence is CASSETGYGYTF. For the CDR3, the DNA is TGTGCCAGCAGTGAAACGGGCTATGGCTACACCTTC.

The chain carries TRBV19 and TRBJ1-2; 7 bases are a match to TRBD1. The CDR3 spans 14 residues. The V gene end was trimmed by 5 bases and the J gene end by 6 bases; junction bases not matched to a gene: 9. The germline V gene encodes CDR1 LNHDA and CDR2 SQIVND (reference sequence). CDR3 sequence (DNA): TGTGCCAGTAGTGCCCGAGGGGGCAAGGATGGCTACACCTTC. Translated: CASSARGGKDGYTF. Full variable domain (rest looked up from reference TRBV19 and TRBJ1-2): DGGITQSPKYLFRKEGQNVTLSCEQNLNHDAMYWYRQDPGQGLRLIYYSQIVNDFQKGDIAEGYSVSREKKESFPLTVTSAQKNPTAFYLCASSARGGKDGYTFGSGTRLTVV.

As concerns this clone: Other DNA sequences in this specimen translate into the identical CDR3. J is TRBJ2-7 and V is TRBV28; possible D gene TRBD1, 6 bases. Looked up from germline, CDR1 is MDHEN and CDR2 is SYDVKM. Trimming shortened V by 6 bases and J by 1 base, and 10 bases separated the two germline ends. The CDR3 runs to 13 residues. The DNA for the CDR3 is TGTGCCAGCAGGACGGGACATTCCTACGAGCAGTACTTC. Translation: CASRTGHSYEQYF.

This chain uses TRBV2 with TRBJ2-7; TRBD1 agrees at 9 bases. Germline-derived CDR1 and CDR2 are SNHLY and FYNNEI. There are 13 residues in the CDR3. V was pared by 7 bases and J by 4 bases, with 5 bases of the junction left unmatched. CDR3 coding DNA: TGTGCCAGCAAGGAGACAGGGGGGTACGAGCAGTACTTC. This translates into CASKETGGYEQYF. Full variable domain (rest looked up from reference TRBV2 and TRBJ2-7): EPEVTQTPSHQVTQMGQEVILRCVPISNHLYFYWYRQILGQKVEFLVSFYNNEISEKSEIFDDQFSVERPDGSNFTLKIRSTKLEDSAMYFCASKETGGYEQYFGPGTRLTVT.

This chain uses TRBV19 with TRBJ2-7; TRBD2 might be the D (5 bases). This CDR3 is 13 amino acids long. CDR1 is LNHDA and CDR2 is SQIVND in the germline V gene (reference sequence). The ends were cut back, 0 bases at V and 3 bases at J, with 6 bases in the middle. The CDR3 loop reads CASSIDRGYEQYF. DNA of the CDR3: TGTGCCAGTAGTATAGATCGGGGCTACGAGCAGTACTTC.

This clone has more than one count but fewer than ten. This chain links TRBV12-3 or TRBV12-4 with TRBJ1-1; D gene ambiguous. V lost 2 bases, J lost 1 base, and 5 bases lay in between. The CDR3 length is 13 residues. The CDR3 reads CASSLFTNTEAFF. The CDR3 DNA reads TGTGCCAGCAGTTTATTTACGAACACTGAAGCTTTCTTT.

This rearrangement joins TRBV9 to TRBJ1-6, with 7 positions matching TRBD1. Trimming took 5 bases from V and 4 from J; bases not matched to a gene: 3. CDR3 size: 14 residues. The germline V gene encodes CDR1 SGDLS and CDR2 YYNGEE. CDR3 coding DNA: TGTGCCAGCAGTGAGGGACAGTATAATTCACCCCTCCACTTT. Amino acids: CASSEGQYNSPLHF.

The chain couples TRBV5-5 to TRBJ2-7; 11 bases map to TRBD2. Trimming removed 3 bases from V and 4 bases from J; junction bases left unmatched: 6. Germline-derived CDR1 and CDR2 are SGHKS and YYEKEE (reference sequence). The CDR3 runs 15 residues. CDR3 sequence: CASSYVAGGPYEQYF. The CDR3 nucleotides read TGTGCCAGCAGCTACGTAGCGGGAGGGCCGTACGAGCAGTACTTC.

CDR3 sequence: CASGLYTGEQFF. The CDR3 nucleotides are TGTGCTAGTGGTTTGTACACCGGTGAGCAGTTCTTC. The chain uses TRBV12-5 and TRBJ2-1, with unresolved D. The V and J ends lost 2 bases and 9 bases respectively, with 8 bases between them. In germline, CDR1 is LGHNT, CDR2 FRNRAP. The CDR3 sequence is 12 residues long.

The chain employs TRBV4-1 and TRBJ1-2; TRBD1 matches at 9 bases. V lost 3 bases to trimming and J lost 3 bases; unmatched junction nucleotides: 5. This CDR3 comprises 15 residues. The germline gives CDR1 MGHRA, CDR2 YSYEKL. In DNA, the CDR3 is TGCGCCAGCAGCCAGGGTTGGACAGGGGACTATGGCTACACCTTC. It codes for CASSQGWTGDYGYTF.

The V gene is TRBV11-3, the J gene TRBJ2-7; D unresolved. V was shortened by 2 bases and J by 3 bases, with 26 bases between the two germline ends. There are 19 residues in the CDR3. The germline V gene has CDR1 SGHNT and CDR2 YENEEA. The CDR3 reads CASSLNRTALPPNGYEQYF. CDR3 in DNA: TGTGCCAGCAGCTTAAACCGAACAGCTCTCCCGCCTAACGGCTACGAGCAGTACTTC.

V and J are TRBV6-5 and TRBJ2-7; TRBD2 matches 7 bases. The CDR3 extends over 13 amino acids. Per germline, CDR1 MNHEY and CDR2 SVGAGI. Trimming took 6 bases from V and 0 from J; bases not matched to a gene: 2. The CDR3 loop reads CASRGGISYEQYF. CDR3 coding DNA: TGTGCCAGCAGGGGGGGGATCTCCTACGAGCAGTACTTC.

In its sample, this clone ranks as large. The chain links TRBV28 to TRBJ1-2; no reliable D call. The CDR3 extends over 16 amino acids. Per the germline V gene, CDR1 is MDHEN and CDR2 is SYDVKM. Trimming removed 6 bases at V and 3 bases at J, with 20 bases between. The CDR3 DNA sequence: TGTGCCAGCAGGATTTACCAGGTTGGGCGCGACTATGGCTACACCTTC. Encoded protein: CASRIYQVGRDYGYTF.

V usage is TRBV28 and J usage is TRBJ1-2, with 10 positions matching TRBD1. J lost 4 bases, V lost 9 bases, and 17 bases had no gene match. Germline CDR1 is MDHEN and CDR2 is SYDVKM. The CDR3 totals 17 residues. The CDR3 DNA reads TGTGCCAGTAAAATGAGGGGACAGGGGTCCATGGGCTATGGCTACACCTTC. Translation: CASKMRGQGSMGYGYTF.

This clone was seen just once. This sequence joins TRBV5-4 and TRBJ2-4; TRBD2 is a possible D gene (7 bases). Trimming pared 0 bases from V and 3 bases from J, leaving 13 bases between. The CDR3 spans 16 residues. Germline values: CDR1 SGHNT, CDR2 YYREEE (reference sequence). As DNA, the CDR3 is TGTGCCAGCAGCTTGGCGGGGGGCTACGACAAAAACATTCAGTACTTC. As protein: CASSLAGGYDKNIQYF.

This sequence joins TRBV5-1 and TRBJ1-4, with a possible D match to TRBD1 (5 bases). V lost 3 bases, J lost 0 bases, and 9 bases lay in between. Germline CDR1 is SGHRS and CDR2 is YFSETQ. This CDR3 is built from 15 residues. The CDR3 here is CASSSTGATNEKLFF. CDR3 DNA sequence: TGCGCCAGCAGCTCAACAGGTGCAACTAATGAAAAACTGTTTTTT. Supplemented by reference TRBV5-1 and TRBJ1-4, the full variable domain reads KAGVTQTPRYLIKTRGQQVTLSCSPISGHRSVSWYQQTPGQGLQFLFEYFSETQRNKGNFPGRFSGRQFSNSRSEMNVSTLELGDSALYLCASSSTGATNEKLFFGSGTQLSVL.

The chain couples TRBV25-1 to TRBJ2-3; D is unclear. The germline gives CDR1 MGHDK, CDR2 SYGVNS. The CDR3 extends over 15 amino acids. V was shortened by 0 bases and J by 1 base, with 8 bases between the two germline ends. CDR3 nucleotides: TGTGCCAGCAGTGAATATAAGACCCGCACAGATACGCAGTATTTT. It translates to CASSEYKTRTDTQYF.

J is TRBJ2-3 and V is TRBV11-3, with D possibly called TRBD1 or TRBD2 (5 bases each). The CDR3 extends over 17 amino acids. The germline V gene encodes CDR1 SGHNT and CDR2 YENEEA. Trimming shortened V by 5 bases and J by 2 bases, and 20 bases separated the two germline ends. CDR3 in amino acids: CASSPGIGTVNTDTQYF. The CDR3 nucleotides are TGTGCCAGCAGCCCCGGTATCGGGACGGTAAACACAGATACGCAGTATTTT.

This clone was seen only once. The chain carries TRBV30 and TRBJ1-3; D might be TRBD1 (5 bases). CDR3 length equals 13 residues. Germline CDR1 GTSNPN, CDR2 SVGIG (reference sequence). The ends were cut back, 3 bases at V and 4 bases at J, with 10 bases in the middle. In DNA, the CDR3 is TGTGCCTGGAGCGCGGGACCGGGAAACACCATATATTTT. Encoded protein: CAWSAGPGNTIYF.

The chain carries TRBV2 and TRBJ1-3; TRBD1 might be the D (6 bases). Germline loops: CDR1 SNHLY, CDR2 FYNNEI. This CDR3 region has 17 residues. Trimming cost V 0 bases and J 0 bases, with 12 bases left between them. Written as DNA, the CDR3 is TGTGCCAGCAGTGAAGCGGGGGGGCCCAGCTCTGGAAACACCATATATTTT. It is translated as CASSEAGGPSSGNTIYF.

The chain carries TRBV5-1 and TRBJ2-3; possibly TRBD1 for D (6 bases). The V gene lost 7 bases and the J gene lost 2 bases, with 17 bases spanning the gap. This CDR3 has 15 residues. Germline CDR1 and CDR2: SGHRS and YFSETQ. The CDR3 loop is CASCPSGANTDTQYF. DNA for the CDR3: TGCGCCAGCTGCCCATCAGGGGCCAACACAGATACGCAGTATTTT.

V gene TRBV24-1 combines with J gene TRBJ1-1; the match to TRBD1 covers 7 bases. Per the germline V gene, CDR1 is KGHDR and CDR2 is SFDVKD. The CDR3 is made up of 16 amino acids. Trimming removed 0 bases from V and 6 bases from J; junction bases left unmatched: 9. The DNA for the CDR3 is TGTGCCACCAGTGATTTGCAGGGGGTAAGGAGTGCTGAAGCTTTCTTT. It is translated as CATSDLQGVRSAEAFF.